These 29 T cell receptor beta chains came from one sample sequenced in a study of Ad26.COV2.S vaccination and SARS-CoV-2 variants. Treatment in this sample: about 20 received Ad26.COV2.S at low or high dose, single or two shots; 5 received placebo; per-sample allocation not given. The study sampled participants on day 63 after the first vaccine or placebo injection. This table comes from immunoSEQ multiplex PCR, and its TCRdb copy is limited to in-frame clones, with some not included. The sample lists a few hundred thousand clones; about four fifths were seen once. Source: peripheral blood, taken in a trial of Ad26.COV2.S vaccine versus placebo. These receptors were obtained from a person aged 18-60 years who received the Ad26.COV2.S COVID-19 vaccine or a placebo.

The gene calls are TRBV6-9 and TRBJ1-1, with D hard to call. The V gene lost 4 bases and the J gene lost 0 bases, with 12 bases spanning the gap. The CDR3 has 15 amino acids. The germline V gene has CDR1 MNHGY and CDR2 SVAAGI. CDR3 nucleotide sequence: TGTGCCAGCAGTTGCCCGCGGGGAATGAACACTGAAGCTTTCTTT. It is translated as CASSCPRGMNTEAFF.

The chain couples TRBV4-3 to TRBJ1-6; 9 nucleotides agree with TRBD1. CDR3 length equals 18 residues. Germline CDR1 and CDR2: LGHNA and YSLEER. Losses at the gene ends were 2 bases for V and 9 bases for J; bases not matched to a gene: 14. CDR3 nucleotides: TGCGCCAGCAGCCAAAACCCGGGACAGGGTCCGACTATTTCACCCCTCCACTTT. Translation gives CASSQNPGQGPTISPLHF.

This clone showed up just a few times. The rearrangement uses TRBV18 and TRBJ1-6; D not certain. The CDR3 length is 15 residues. Germline V gene data show CDR1 as KGHSH and CDR2 as LQKENI. The germline V and J ends were trimmed by 3 bases and 6 bases, with 12 bases remaining between them. DNA of the CDR3: TGTGCCAGCTCACCGGCCCGGGCCTCTAATTCACCCCTCCACTTT. Protein: CASSPARASNSPLHF.

In its sample, this clone was seen once. The chain has TRBV6-5 and TRBJ1-2; possibly TRBD1 for D (6 bases). V was pared by 4 bases and J by 2 bases, with 14 bases between. Germline loops: CDR1 MNHEY, CDR2 SVGAGI. The CDR3 sequence is 15 residues long. The CDR3 nucleotides are TGTGCCAGCAGTTCACCGGGACACCAAAACTATGGCTACACCTTC. Translating gives CASSSPGHQNYGYTF.

V usage is TRBV19 and J usage is TRBJ1-1; the D gene is possibly TRBD1 (5 bases). CDR3 length: 14 residues. Trimming took off 3 bases at V and 1 base at J, with 9 bases between the two ends. Germline CDR1 is LNHDA and CDR2 is SQIVND (reference sequence). This CDR3 reads CASSMLGGNTEAFF. The CDR3 coding sequence is TGTGCCAGTAGTATGTTGGGGGGGAACACTGAAGCTTTCTTT.

This chain links TRBV9 with TRBJ2-1; 8 bases are shared with TRBD2. CDR1 and CDR2 (germline): SGDLS, YYNGEE. The V segment lost 2 bases and the J segment 2 bases; nucleotides outside the gene matches: 3. The CDR3 length is 15 residues. For the CDR3, the DNA is TGTGCCAGCAGCGTTAGCGGGAACCCCTACAATGAGCAGTTCTTC. This encodes CASSVSGNPYNEQFF.

This chain joins TRBV5-1 and TRBJ2-5; TRBD1 might be the D (6 bases). Germline V gene sequence: CDR1 SGHRS, CDR2 YFSETQ. Trimming cost V 3 bases and J 4 bases, with 13 bases left between them. The CDR3 consists of 14 residues. This CDR3 is CASSSGWGRETQYF. The CDR3 DNA follows: TGCGCCAGCAGCTCTGGGTGGGGGCGAGAGACCCAGTACTTC.

The chain is built from TRBV19 and TRBJ2-7; no definite D call. Trimming stripped 3 bases from V and 3 bases from J, with 9 bases between. This CDR3 comprises 13 residues. Germline V gene sequence: CDR1 LNHDA, CDR2 SQIVND (reference sequence). Here the CDR3 DNA reads TGTGCCAGTAGTATTGGGCTTCACTACGAGCAGTACTTC. Translated, it gives CASSIGLHYEQYF.

This clone showed up many times. The chain recombines TRBV5-3 with TRBJ2-1, with D possibly TRBD1 on 5 matching bases. TRBV5-3 is sorted into the ORF group, with uncertain function. Trimming cost V 8 bases and J 3 bases, with 18 bases left between them. CDR3 length: 15 residues. The chain's CDR3 is CARANFDSLYNEQFF. Here the CDR3 DNA reads TGTGCCAGGGCAAATTTCGACAGTCTCTACAATGAGCAGTTCTTC.

The chain carries TRBV29-1 and TRBJ1-2; maybe TRBD1 (5 bases). V lost 4 bases, J lost 7 bases, and 13 bases lay in between. In germline, CDR1 is SQVTM, CDR2 ANQGSEA. The CDR3 covers 12 residues. Here the CDR3 DNA reads TGCAGCGTTGTTGAGGGGAGGTTTGGCTACACCTTC. Translation: CSVVEGRFGYTF.

In its sample, this clone was seen once. This sequence joins TRBV5-1 and TRBJ2-1; 11 nucleotides agree with TRBD2. This CDR3 has 16 residues. Germline-derived CDR1 and CDR2 are SGHRS and YFSETQ. V dropped 6 bases and J dropped 5; count of bases not matched to a gene: 10. The CDR3 is CASTLLTSGTHNEQFF. The CDR3 DNA reads as TGCGCCAGCACCCTATTGACTAGCGGGACCCACAATGAGCAGTTCTTC.

This chain joins TRBV6-6 and TRBJ2-7; D call uncertain. V gave up 2 bases and J gave up 3 bases, with 8 bases separating them. Looked up from germline, CDR1 is MNHNY and CDR2 is SVGAGI (reference sequence). The CDR3 is 13 residues long. CDR3 in DNA: TGTGCCAGCAGTTACGGACCCAGCTACGAGCAGTACTTC. Protein sequence: CASSYGPSYEQYF.

This chain uses TRBV6-2 or TRBV6-3 with TRBJ1-5; D unclear. V lost 2 bases to trimming and J lost 0 bases, with 17 bases between them. This CDR3 has 18 amino acids. Germline CDR1 is MNHEY and CDR2 is SVGEGT. This CDR3 is CASSYLPPQIYSNQPQHF. In DNA, the CDR3 is TGTGCCAGCAGTTACCTACCACCCCAGATTTATAGCAATCAGCCCCAGCATTTT.

This clone occurred once. The rearrangement joins TRBV6-5 to TRBJ1-2; tentative D call: TRBD1 (6 bases). Per germline, CDR1 MNHEY and CDR2 SVGAGI. This CDR3 contains 13 residues. Trimming pared 5 bases from V and 1 base from J, leaving 8 bases between. The CDR3 spells CASSMDSNYGYTF. The CDR3 DNA is TGTGCCAGCAGTATGGACAGTAACTATGGCTACACCTTC.

Of note for this clone: Other DNA sequences in the same sample also yield this CDR3. This rearrangement joins TRBV6-6 to TRBJ2-6; D unclear. There are 15 residues in the CDR3. V was pared by 0 bases and J by 0 bases, with 3 bases between. CDR1 is MNHNY, CDR2 SVGAGI, per germline (reference sequence). The CDR3 sequence: CASSYSGSGANVLTF. Here the CDR3 DNA reads TGTGCCAGCAGTTACTCGGGCTCTGGGGCCAACGTCCTGACTTTC.

The chain employs TRBV29-1 and TRBJ2-7; D is ambiguous. This CDR3 has 13 amino acids. V lost 5 bases and J lost 4, with 15 bases in between. The germline V gene encodes CDR1 SQVTM and CDR2 ANQGSEA. In DNA form, the CDR3 reads TGCAGCGTTCGGACCTCCCAAGGGTACGAGCAGTACTTC. It yields the protein CSVRTSQGYEQYF.

CDR3 amino acids: CVSGGNFNYGYTF. The CDR3 coding sequence is TGTGTCTCAGGCGGCAATTTTAACTATGGCTACACCTTC. V usage is TRBV6-5 and J usage is TRBJ1-2; D uncertain. Germline CDR1 and CDR2: MNHEY and SVGAGI. CDR3 length: 13 amino acids.

The genes are TRBV18 and TRBJ2-7, with 8 nucleotides matching TRBD2. The V and J ends lost 6 bases and 3 bases, in that order; junction bases with no gene match: 19. This CDR3 has 18 amino acids. Germline lookup yields CDR1 KGHSH and CDR2 LQKENI. The CDR3 spells CASSQALRRGLGGYEQYF. DNA of the CDR3: TGTGCCAGCTCCCAAGCGCTCCGGCGGGGACTAGGGGGCTACGAGCAGTACTTC.

The chain is built from TRBV7-8 and TRBJ1-5, with D perhaps TRBD1 (5 bases). V was trimmed by 5 bases and J by 5 bases, leaving 13 bases between them. The CDR3 is made up of 14 amino acids. The germline CDR1 and CDR2 sequences are SGHVS and FQNEAQ. CDR3 nucleotide sequence: TGTGCCAGCAGCCAGGACTCAGGGTATCAGCCCCAGCATTTT. It yields the protein CASSQDSGYQPQHF.

This clone was seen a single time. This chain connects TRBV5-1 to TRBJ2-3, with D unresolved. Germline loops: CDR1 SGHRS, CDR2 YFSETQ. Deletions cut 0 bases from V and 0 bases from J, with 8 bases between. The CDR3 consists of 15 residues. The CDR3 DNA is TGCGCCAGCAGCTTGGGGGTACAGAGCACAGATACGCAGTATTTT. It is translated as CASSLGVQSTDTQYF.

The DNA for the CDR3 is TGTGCCTGGACACGGGCCCTAAATTCACCCCTCCACTTT. Translating gives CAWTRALNSPLHF. The chain links TRBV30 to TRBJ1-6; no clear D. The CDR3 runs to 13 residues. From germline, CDR1 is GTSNPN and CDR2 SVGIG (reference sequence). V lost 4 bases and J lost 7, with 11 bases in between.

The V and J genes are TRBV11-2 and TRBJ1-6, with unresolved D. The CDR3 is 13 residues long. The V end was cut by 0 bases, the J end by 8 bases, with 5 bases between. CDR1 is SGHAT, CDR2 FQNNGV, per germline. The CDR3 DNA reads as TGTGCCAGCAGCTTAGAGGCCTATTCACCCCTCCACTTT. This translates into CASSLEAYSPLHF.

CDR3 amino acids: CASSLVFGNEQFF. The CDR3 coding sequence is TGTGCCAGCAGTTTAGTTTTCGGGAATGAGCAGTTCTTC. V gene TRBV27 combines with J gene TRBJ2-1; D remains ambiguous. CDR3 size: 13 residues. The V end was cut by 2 bases, the J end by 7 bases, with 9 bases between. Per germline, CDR1 MNHEY and CDR2 SMNVEV (reference sequence).

The chain has TRBV29-1 and TRBJ1-2; D is undetermined. Germline values: CDR1 SQVTM, CDR2 ANQGSEA. The CDR3 has 13 residues. Trimming shortened V by 4 bases and J by 6 bases, and 15 bases separated the two germline ends. The CDR3 nucleotides read TGCAGCGTTGTCCGGACGGCCGGGGATGGCTACACCTTC. It translates to CSVVRTAGDGYTF.

The chain has TRBV7-3 and TRBJ2-1, with a tentative D call TRBD1 (6 bases). The CDR3 is 15 amino acids. Germline V gives CDR1 SGHTA, CDR2 FQGTGA. Trimming pared 8 bases from V and 5 bases from J, leaving 19 bases between. CDR3 in DNA: TGTGCCAGCTGGGGGCCAGCCCCCTCGGACAATGAGCAGTTCTTC. This encodes CASWGPAPSDNEQFF. Full variable domain (missing parts from reference TRBV7-3 and TRBJ2-1): GAGVSQTPSNKVTEKGKYVELRCDPISGHTALYWYRQSLGQGPEFLIYFQGTGAADDSGLPNDRFFAVRPEGSVSTLKIQRTERGDSAVYLCASWGPAPSDNEQFFGPGTRLTVL.

V gene TRBV3-1 (or the pseudogene TRBV3-2) combines with J gene TRBJ2-1, with a possible D match to TRBD2 (5 bases). V was trimmed by 6 bases and J by 7 bases, leaving 16 bases between them. There are 14 residues in the CDR3. Germline V gives CDR1 LGHDT, CDR2 YNNKEL (reference sequence). Here the CDR3 reads CASSKGAGMNEQFF. Here the CDR3 DNA reads TGTGCCAGCAGTAAAGGAGCCGGGATGAATGAGCAGTTCTTC.

This clone is a singleton in its sample. The J gene is TRBJ2-2, the V gene TRBV7-2; the match to TRBD2 covers 10 bases. The germline V gene encodes CDR1 SGHTA and CDR2 FQGNSA. This CDR3 has 15 residues. The V and J ends lost 6 bases and 6 bases, in that order; junction bases with no gene match: 7. This CDR3 reads CASREAGGRAGELFF. CDR3 nucleotides: TGTGCCAGCAGGGAAGCGGGGGGGCGCGCCGGGGAGCTGTTTTTT. The entire variable domain, with the rest obtained from reference TRBV7-2 and TRBJ2-2, is as follows: GAGVSQSPSNKVTEKGKDVELRCDPISGHTALYWYRQSLGQGLEFLIYFQGNSAPDKSGLPSDRFSAERTGGSVSTLTIQRTQQEDSAVYLCASREAGGRAGELFFGEGSRLTVL.

The chain uses TRBV19 and TRBJ1-2; TRBD1 might be the D (5 bases). Germline CDR1 is LNHDA and CDR2 is SQIVND (reference sequence). This CDR3 has 12 amino acids. Trimming took off 1 base at V and 6 bases at J, with 6 bases between the two ends. The CDR3 DNA sequence: TGTGCCAGTAGTATAGGAGGGGATGGCTACACCTTC. This sequence encodes CASSIGGDGYTF.

This clone was found once. The J gene is TRBJ1-2, the V gene TRBV5-1; 9 nucleotides align to TRBD1. This CDR3 is built from 13 residues. Trimming cost V 3 bases and J 6 bases; bases outside gene matches: 3. CDR1 is SGHRS and CDR2 is YFSETQ in the germline V gene. The DNA of the CDR3 is TGCGCCAGCAGCTCCCGGACAGGGGATGGCTACACCTTC. Amino acid sequence: CASSSRTGDGYTF.